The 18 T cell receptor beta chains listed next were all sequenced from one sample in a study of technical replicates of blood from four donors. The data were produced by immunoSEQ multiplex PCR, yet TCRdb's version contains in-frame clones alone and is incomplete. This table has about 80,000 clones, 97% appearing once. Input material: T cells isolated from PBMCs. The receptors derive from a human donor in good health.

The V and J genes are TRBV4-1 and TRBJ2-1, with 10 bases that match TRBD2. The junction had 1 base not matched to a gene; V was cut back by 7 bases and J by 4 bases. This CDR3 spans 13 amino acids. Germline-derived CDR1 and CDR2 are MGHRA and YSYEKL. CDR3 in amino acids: CASTSGGYNEQFF. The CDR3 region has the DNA TGCGCCAGCACTAGCGGGGGTTACAATGAGCAGTTCTTC.

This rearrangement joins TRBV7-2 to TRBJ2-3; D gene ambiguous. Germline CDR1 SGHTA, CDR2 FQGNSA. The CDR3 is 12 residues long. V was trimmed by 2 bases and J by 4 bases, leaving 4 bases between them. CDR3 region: CASSLYADTQYF. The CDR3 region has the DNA TGTGCCAGCAGCTTATATGCAGATACGCAGTATTTT.

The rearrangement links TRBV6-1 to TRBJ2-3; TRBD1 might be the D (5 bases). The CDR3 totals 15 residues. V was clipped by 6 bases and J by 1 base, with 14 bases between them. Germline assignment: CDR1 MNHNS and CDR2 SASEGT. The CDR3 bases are TGTGCCAGCAGCCAGGGTGTCATAGGCACAGATACGCAGTATTTT. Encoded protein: CASSQGVIGTDTQYF.

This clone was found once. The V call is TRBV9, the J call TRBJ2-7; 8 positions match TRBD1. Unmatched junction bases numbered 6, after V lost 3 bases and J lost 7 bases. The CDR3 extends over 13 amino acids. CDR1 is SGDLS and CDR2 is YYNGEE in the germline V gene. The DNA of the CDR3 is TGTGCCAGCAGCGAGACAGGGGTCGAGGAGCAGTACTTC. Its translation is CASSETGVEEQYF.

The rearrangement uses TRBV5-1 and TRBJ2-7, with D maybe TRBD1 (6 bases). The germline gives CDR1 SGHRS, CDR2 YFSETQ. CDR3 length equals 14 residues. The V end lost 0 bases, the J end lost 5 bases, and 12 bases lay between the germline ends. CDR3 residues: CASSLGQGSDEQYF. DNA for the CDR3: TGCGCCAGCAGCTTGGGGCAGGGGAGCGACGAGCAGTACTTC.

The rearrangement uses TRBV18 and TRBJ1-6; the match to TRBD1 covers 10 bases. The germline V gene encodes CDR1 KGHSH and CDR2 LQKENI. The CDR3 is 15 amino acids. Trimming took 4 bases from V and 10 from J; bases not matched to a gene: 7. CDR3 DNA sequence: TGTGCCAGCTCACGGGGGACAGGGGTTGAATCACCCCTCCACTTT. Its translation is CASSRGTGVESPLHF. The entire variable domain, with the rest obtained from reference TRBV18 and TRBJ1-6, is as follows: NAGVMQNPRHLVRRRGQEARLRCSPMKGHSHVYWYRQLPEEGLKFMVYLQKENIIDESGMPKERFSAEFPKEGPSILRIQQVVRGDSAAYFCASSRGTGVESPLHFGNGTRLTVT.

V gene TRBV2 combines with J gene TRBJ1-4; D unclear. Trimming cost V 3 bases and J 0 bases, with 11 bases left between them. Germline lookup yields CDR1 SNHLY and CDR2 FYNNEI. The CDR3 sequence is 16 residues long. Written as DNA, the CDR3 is TGTGCCAGCAGTGATTGGCGGAGAGCAACTAATGAAAAACTGTTTTTT. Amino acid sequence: CASSDWRRATNEKLFF.

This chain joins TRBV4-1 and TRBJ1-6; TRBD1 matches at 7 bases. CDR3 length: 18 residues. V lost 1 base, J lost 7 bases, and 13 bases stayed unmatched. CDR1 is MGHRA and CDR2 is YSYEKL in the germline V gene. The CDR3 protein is CASSQGRTSGQLNSPLHF. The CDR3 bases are TGCGCCAGCAGCCAAGGTAGAACATCGGGACAGCTAAATTCACCCCTCCACTTT.

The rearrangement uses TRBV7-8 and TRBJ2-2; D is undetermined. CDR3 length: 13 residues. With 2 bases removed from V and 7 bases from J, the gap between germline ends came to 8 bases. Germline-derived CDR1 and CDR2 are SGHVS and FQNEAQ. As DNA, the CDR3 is TGTGCCAGCAGCTTAAATGCCGGCGGGGAGCTGTTTTTT. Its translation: CASSLNAGGELFF.

CDR3 sequence reads: CASSLDTGETEAFF. CDR3 DNA sequence: TGCGCCAGCAGCTTGGATACAGGGGAGACTGAAGCTTTCTTT. This chain joins TRBV5-1 and TRBJ1-1; 7 bases map to TRBD1. Germline V gene data show CDR1 as SGHRS and CDR2 as YFSETQ. The CDR3 runs to 14 residues. V lost 0 bases, J lost 5 bases, and 4 bases stayed unmatched.

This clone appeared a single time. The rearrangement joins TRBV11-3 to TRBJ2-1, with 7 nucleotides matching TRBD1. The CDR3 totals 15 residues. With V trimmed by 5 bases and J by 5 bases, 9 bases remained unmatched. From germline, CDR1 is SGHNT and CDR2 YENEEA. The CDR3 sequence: CASSPLGTVNNEQFF. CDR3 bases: TGTGCCAGCAGCCCACTTGGGACAGTAAACAATGAGCAGTTCTTC.

CDR3 protein: CASSGGGNNEQFF. Here the CDR3 DNA reads TGCGCCAGCAGTGGAGGGGGTAACAATGAGCAGTTCTTC. This chain links TRBV10-1 with TRBJ2-1, with TRBD1 as a possible D gene (6 bases). Germline V gene sequence: CDR1 WNHNN, CDR2 SYGVQD (reference sequence). The length of the CDR3 is 13 residues. The germline V and J ends were trimmed by 4 bases and 5 bases, with 9 bases remaining between them.

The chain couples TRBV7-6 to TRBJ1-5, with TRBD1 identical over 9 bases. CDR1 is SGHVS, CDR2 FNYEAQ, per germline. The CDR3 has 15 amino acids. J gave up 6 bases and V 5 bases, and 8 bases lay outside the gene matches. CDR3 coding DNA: TGTGCCAGCAGCCAATACAGGGGGCAGGGTCAGCCCCAGCATTTT. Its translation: CASSQYRGQGQPQHF. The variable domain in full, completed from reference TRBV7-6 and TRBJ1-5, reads GAGVSQSPRYKVTKRGQDVALRCDPISGHVSLYWYRQALGQGPEFLTYFNYEAQQDKSGLPNDRFSAERPEGSISTLTIQRTEQRDSAMYRCASSQYRGQGQPQHFGDGTRLSIL.

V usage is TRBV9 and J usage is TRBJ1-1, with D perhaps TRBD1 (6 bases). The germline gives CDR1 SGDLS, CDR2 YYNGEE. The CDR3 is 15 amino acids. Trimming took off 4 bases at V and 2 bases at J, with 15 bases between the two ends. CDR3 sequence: CASSRRGAGNTEAFF. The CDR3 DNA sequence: TGTGCCAGCAGCCGCCGGGGGGCAGGCAACACTGAAGCTTTCTTT.

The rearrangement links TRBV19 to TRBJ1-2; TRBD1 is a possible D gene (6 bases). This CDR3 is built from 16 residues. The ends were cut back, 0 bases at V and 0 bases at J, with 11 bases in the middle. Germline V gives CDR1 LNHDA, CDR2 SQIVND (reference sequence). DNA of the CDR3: TGTGCCAGTAGTATAGATCATCAGGGGCCTAACTATGGCTACACCTTC. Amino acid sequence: CASSIDHQGPNYGYTF.

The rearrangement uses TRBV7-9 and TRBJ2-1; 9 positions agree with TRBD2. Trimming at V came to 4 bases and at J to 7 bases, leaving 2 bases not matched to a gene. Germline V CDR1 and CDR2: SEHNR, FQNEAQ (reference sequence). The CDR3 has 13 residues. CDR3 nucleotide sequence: TGTGCCAGCAGCTCAGGACTAGCGAATGAGCAGTTCTTC. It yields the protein CASSSGLANEQFF.

The CDR3 sequence: CASSSQSRTGTGELFF. The CDR3 DNA reads as TGTGCCAGCAGCTCGCAGTCTCGGACAGGGACCGGGGAGCTGTTTTTT. The V call is TRBV5-4, the J call TRBJ2-2; 8 nucleotides match TRBD1. CDR3 size: 16 residues. V lost 3 bases to trimming and J lost 5 bases; unmatched junction nucleotides: 9. CDR1 and CDR2 (germline): SGHNT, YYREEE (reference sequence).

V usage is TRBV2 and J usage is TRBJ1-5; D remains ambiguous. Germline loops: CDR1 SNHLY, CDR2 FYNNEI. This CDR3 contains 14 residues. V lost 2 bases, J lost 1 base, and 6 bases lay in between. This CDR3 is CASSETASNQPQHF. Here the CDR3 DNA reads TGTGCCAGCAGTGAAACAGCCAGCAATCAGCCCCAGCATTTT.